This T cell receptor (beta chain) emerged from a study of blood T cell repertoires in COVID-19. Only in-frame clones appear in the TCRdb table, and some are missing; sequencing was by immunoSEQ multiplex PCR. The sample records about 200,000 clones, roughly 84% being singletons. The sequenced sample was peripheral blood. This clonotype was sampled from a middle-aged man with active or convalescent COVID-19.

The CDR3 DNA follows: TGTGCCAGCAGCCTAGGGAGGTTTTTAAATGGCTACACCTTC. Its translation: CASSLGRFLNGYTF. The J gene is TRBJ1-2, the V gene TRBV28; D gene uncertain. V lost 6 bases and J 6 bases, leaving 17 bases between the germline ends. From germline, CDR1 is MDHEN and CDR2 SYDVKM. This CDR3 comprises 14 residues.